This T cell receptor (beta chain) comes out of a study of neoadjuvant anti-PD-1 for oral cavity cancer. The study, taken as a whole, reports: PBMC Gini-index clonality exceeded responders' in non-responders post-nivolumab.

This sample's time point: after neoadjuvant nivolumab, at surgical resection. Stage II-IVA oral cavity squamous cell carcinoma was new and untreated by systemic or radiation therapy. The patients had HPV-negative, locally advanced oral cavity squamous cell carcinoma. Blood cells were analyzed directly, without culture or expansion. TCRdb's copy holds only in-frame clones and misses some; the assay was immunoSEQ multiplex PCR. Of 13,000 to 15,000 clones in the sample, 55% to 75% were seen once. A remark on this clone: Its cognate antigen is unknown.

Germline values: CDR1 MNHEY, CDR2 SMNVEV (reference sequence). V was pared by 4 bases and J by 5 bases, with 6 bases of the junction left unmatched. This CDR3 is built from 15 residues. Source: PBMCs, taken after nivolumab (anti-PD-1) treatment. This TCR derives from a person between 40 and 79 years old with oral cavity squamous cell carcinoma. V and J are TRBV27 and TRBJ1-2; 11 bases are a match to TRBD1. CDR3 DNA: TGTGCCAGCAGTTCTTTGGGACAGGGGGGGTATGGCTACACCTTC. Encoded protein: CASSSLGQGGYGYTF.